Listed below are T cell receptor beta chains from one sample, sequenced in a study of Graves' ophthalmopathy and Graves' hyperthyroidism. TCRdb independently ran MiXCR on the multiplex PCR reads; one entry per CDR3 protein. This sample has about 210,000 distinct CDR3 sequences, with about 32% found just once. What was sequenced was peripheral blood. The receptor source for this set is a man aged 50 to 60 with Graves' ophthalmopathy. CDR3s include the opening cysteine and the closing phenylalanine or tryptophan. A D gene is named only where the DNA matches it firmly. Expanded clones are given a class, and other clones once, few, many or no size at all.

>NA|TRBJ1-2|TRBD1|TRBV27
CASSSGTGRYGYTF
TGTGCCAGCAGTTCCGGGACAGGGAGGTATGGCTACACCTTC
>NA|TRBJ1-1|NA|TRBV6-2/TRBV6-3
CASSYPRDRRRVTEAFF
TGTGCCAGCAGTTACCCACGGGACCGCCGGAGGGTCACTGAAGCTTTCTTT
>many|TRBJ2-2|NA|TRBV12-3/TRBV12-4
CASSFWSATGTGELFF
TGTGCCAGCAGTTTCTGGTCAGCCACGGGGACCGGGGAGCTGTTTTTT
>NA|TRBJ2-5|TRBD1|TRBV29-1
CSAEDRGETQYF
TGCAGCGCCGAGGACAGGGGAGAGACCCAGTACTTC
>many|TRBJ2-5|NA|TRBV6-2/TRBV6-3
CASSTTGGQETQYF
TGTGCCAGCAGCACCACCGGCGGACAAGAGACCCAGTACTTC
>many|TRBJ2-6|TRBD2|TRBV7-6
CASSETSAGGPLDVLTF
TGTGCCAGCAGCGAAACCTCAGCGGGAGGGCCTTTAGACGTCCTGACTTTC
>NA|TRBJ1-5|NA|TRBV12-3/TRBV12-4
CASSLDRPQPQHF
TGTGCCAGCAGTTTAGACAGGCCTCAGCCCCAGCATTTT
>many|TRBJ2-4|TRBD2|TRBV6-1
CASKGGSGSSKNIQYF
TGTGCCAGCAAGGGGGGGAGCGGGAGTAGTAAAAACATTCAGTACTTC
>many|TRBJ1-6|NA|TRBV28
CASIPQGRVRSPLHF
TGTGCCAGCATCCCACAGGGACGCGTTCGTTCACCCCTCCACTTT
>once|TRBJ2-2|TRBD1|TRBV5-1
CASSLFTGGTGELFF
TGCGCCAGCAGCTTGTTCACAGGGGGCACCGGGGAGCTGTTTTTT
>NA|TRBJ1-2|NA|TRBV7-2
CASSPRADLYGYTF
TGTGCCAGCAGCCCACGGGCAGACCTCTATGGCTACACCTTC
>once|TRBJ1-6|NA|TRBV4-2
CASSLHGQRPDSPLHF
TGTGCCAGCAGCCTACATGGACAGAGACCTGATTCACCCCTCCACTTT
>many|TRBJ2-5|NA|TRBV28
CASSFGLERASTQYF
TGTGCCAGCAGTTTCGGGCTGGAGAGAGCTTCGACCCAGTACTTC
>NA|TRBJ2-7|NA|TRBV7-9
CASSPREDEQYF
TGTGCCAGCAGCCCCAGGGAGGACGAGCAGTACTTC
>many|TRBJ2-7|NA|TRBV12-3/TRBV12-4
CASGFASAKGEQYF
TGTGCCAGCGGTTTCGCTAGTGCCAAGGGCGAGCAGTACTTC
>many|TRBJ2-2|NA|TRBV19
CASSMPYSGELFF
TGTGCCAGTAGTATGCCATACTCCGGGGAGCTGTTTTTT
>NA|TRBJ1-6|NA|TRBV6-1
CASSEEGMFNSPLHF
TGTGCCAGCAGTGAAGAGGGGATGTTTAATTCACCCCTCCACTTT
>many|TRBJ1-2|NA|TRBV29-1
CSVRDLYGYTF
TGCAGCGTCCGGGATCTCTATGGCTACACCTTC
>NA|TRBJ1-5|NA|TRBV27
CASNLSGGCNQPQHF
TGTGCCAGCAATCTGTCCGGGGGCTGCAATCAGCCCCAGCATTTT
>NA|TRBJ1-1|NA|TRBV12-3/TRBV12-4
CASSLTAYEAFF
TGTGCCAGCAGCCTGACAGCTTATGAAGCTTTCTTT